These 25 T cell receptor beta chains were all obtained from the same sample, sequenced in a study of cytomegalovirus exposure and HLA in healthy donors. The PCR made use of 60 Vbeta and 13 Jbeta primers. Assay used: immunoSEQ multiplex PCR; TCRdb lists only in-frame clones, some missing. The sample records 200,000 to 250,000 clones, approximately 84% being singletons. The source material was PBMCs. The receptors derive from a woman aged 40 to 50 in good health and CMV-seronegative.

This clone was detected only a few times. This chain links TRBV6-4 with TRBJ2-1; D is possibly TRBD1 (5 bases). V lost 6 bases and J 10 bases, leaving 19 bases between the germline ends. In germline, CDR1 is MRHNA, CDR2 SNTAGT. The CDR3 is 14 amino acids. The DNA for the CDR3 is TGTGCCAGCAGGCCAGGACCAACAGGAGCCGAGCAGTTCTTC. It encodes CASRPGPTGAEQFF.

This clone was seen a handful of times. The CDR3 here is CASSEQVTGELFF. CDR3 in DNA: TGTGCCAGCAGTGAGCAGGTCACCGGGGAGCTGTTTTTT. The rearrangement links TRBV6-4 to TRBJ2-2; no clear D gene. CDR3 size: 13 residues. The V gene lost 3 bases and the J gene lost 4 bases, with 6 bases spanning the gap. CDR1 and CDR2 (germline): MRHNA, SNTAGT.

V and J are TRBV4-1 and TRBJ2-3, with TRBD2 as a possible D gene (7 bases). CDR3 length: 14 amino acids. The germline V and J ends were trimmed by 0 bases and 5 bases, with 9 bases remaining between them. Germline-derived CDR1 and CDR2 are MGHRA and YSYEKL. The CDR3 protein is CASSQEGGGDTQYF. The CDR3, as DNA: TGCGCCAGCAGCCAAGAAGGGGGGGGAGATACGCAGTATTTT.

The CDR3 protein is CASTSPGGTGAQPQHF. The DNA of the CDR3 is TGTGCCAGCACCTCCCCGGGAGGGACAGGGGCTCAGCCCCAGCATTTT. The chain is built from TRBV28 and TRBJ1-5; 10 bases map to TRBD1. CDR1 and CDR2 (germline): MDHEN, SYDVKM. There are 16 residues in the CDR3. With V trimmed by 7 bases and J by 6 bases, 12 bases remained unmatched.

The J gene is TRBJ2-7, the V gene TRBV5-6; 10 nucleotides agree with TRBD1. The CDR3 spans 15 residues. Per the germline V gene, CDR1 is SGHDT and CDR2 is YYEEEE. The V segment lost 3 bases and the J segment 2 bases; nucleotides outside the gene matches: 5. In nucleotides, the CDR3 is TGTGCCAGCAGCTCTGGGACAGGGGCCACCTACGAGCAGTACTTC. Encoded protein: CASSSGTGATYEQYF.

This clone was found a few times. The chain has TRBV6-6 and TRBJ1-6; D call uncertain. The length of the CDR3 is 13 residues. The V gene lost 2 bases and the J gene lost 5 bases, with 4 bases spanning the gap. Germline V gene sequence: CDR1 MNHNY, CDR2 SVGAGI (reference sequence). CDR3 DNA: TGTGCCAGCAGTTACGTCGATAATTCACCCCTCCACTTT. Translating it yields CASSYVDNSPLHF.

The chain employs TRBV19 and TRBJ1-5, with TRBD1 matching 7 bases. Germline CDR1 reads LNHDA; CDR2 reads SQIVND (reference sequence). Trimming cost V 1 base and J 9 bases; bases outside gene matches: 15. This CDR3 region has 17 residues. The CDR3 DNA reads TGTGCCAGTAGTATAGGGGAACGGGACAGCTTCCTTCGGCCCCAGCATTTT. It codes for CASSIGERDSFLRPQHF.

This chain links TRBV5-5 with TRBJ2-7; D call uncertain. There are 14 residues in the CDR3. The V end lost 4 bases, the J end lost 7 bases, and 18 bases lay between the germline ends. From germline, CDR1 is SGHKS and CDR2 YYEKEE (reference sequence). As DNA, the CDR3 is TGTGCCAGCAGCCCCCGGGTTTCCCGTGAAGAGCAGTACTTC. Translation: CASSPRVSREEQYF.

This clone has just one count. CDR3 loop: CASRPDSTEAFF. In DNA form, the CDR3 reads TGTGCCAGCAGGCCGGACAGCACTGAAGCTTTCTTT. The V and J genes are TRBV2 and TRBJ1-1; D is possibly TRBD1 (6 bases). Per germline, CDR1 SNHLY and CDR2 FYNNEI. V lost 6 bases and J lost 4, with 9 bases in between. The CDR3 contains 12 residues.

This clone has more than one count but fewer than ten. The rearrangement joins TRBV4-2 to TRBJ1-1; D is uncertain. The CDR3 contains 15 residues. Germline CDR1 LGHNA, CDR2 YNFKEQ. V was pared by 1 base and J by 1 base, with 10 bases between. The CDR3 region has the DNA TGTGCCAGCAGCCAAGCCGGTAGTGGGAACACTGAAGCTTTCTTT. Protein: CASSQAGSGNTEAFF.

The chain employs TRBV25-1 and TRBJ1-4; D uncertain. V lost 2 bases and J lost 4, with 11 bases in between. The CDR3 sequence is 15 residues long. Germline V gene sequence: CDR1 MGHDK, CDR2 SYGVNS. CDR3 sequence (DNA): TGTGCCAGCAGTGAACACCGGGGAGTTAATGAAAAACTGTTTTTT. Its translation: CASSEHRGVNEKLFF.

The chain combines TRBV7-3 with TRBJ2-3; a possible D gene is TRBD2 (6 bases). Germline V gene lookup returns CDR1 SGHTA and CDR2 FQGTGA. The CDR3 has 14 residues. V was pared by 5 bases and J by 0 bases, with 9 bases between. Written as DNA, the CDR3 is TGTGCCAGCAGCGGGGGGACTAGCACAGATACGCAGTATTTT. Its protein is CASSGGTSTDTQYF.

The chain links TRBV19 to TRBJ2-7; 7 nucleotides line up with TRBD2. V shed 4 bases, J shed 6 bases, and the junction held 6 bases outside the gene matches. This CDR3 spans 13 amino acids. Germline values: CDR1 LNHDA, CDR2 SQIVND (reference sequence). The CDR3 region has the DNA TGTGCCAGTAGTACCCCCGGGGAGGGCGAGCAGTACTTC. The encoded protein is CASSTPGEGEQYF.

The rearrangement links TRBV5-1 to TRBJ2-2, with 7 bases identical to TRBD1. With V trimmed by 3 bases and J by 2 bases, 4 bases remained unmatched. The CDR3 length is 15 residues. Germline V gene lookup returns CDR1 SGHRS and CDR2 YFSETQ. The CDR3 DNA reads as TGCGCCAGCAGCTCGGGACAGCCAAACACCGGGGAGCTGTTTTTT. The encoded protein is CASSSGQPNTGELFF. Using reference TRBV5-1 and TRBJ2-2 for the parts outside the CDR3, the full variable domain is KAGVTQTPRYLIKTRGQQVTLSCSPISGHRSVSWYQQTPGQGLQFLFEYFSETQRNKGNFPGRFSGRQFSNSRSEMNVSTLELGDSALYLCASSSGQPNTGELFFGEGSRLTVL.

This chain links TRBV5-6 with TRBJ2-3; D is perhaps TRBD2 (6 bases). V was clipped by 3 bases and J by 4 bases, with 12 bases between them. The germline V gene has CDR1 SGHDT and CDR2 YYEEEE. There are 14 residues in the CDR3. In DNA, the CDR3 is TGTGCCAGCAGCTGGGGGGTGAGGCCAGATACGCAGTATTTT. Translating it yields CASSWGVRPDTQYF. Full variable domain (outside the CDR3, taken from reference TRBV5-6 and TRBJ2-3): DAGVTQSPTHLIKTRGQQVTLRCSPKSGHDTVSWYQQALGQGPQFIFQYYEEEERQRGNFPDRFSGHQFPNYSSELNVNALLLGDSALYLCASSWGVRPDTQYFGPGTRLTVL.

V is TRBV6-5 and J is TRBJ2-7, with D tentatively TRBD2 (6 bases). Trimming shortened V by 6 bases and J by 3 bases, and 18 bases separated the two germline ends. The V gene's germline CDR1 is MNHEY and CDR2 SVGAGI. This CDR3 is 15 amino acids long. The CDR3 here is CASSPGGVGLYEQYF. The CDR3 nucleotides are TGTGCCAGCAGCCCGGGCGGGGTTGGGCTCTACGAGCAGTACTTC.

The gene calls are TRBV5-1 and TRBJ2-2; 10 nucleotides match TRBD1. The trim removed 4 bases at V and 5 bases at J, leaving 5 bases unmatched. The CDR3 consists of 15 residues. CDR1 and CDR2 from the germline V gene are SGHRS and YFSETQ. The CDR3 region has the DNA TGCGCCAGCAGCCCCACGGGACAGGGGACCGGGGAGCTGTTTTTT. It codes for CASSPTGQGTGELFF.

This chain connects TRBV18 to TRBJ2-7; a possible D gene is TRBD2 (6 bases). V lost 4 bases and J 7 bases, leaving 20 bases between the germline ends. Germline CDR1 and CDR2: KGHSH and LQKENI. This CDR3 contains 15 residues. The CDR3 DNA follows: TGTGCCAGCTCACGGTCCTCGGGGGTACTAGAGGAGCAGTACTTC. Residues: CASSRSSGVLEEQYF.

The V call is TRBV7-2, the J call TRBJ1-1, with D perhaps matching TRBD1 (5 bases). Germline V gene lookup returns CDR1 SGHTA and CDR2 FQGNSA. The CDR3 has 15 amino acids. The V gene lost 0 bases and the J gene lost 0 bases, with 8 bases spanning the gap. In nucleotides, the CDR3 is TGTGCCAGCAGCTTAGCCACAGGTATGAACACTGAAGCTTTCTTT. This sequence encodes CASSLATGMNTEAFF. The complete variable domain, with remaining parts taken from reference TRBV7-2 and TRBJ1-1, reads GAGVSQSPSNKVTEKGKDVELRCDPISGHTALYWYRQSLGQGLEFLIYFQGNSAPDKSGLPSDRFSAERTGGSVSTLTIQRTQQEDSAVYLCASSLATGMNTEAFFGQGTRLTVV.

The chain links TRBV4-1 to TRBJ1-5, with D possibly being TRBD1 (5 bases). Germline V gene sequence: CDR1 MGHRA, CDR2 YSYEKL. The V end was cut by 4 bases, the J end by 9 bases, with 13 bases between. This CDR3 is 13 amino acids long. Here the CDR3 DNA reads TGCGCCAGCAGCCCTCGCCTCGGGGGGCCCCAGCATTTT. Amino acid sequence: CASSPRLGGPQHF.

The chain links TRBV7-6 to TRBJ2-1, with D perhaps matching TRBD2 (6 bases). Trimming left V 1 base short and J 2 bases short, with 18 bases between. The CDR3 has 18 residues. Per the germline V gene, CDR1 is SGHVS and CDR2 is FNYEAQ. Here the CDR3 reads CASSLGPPHSGAYNEQFF. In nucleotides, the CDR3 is TGTGCCAGCAGCTTAGGCCCCCCCCATAGCGGAGCCTACAATGAGCAGTTCTTC. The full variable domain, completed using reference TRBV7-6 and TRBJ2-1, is GAGVSQSPRYKVTKRGQDVALRCDPISGHVSLYWYRQALGQGPEFLTYFNYEAQQDKSGLPNDRFSAERPEGSISTLTIQRTEQRDSAMYRCASSLGPPHSGAYNEQFFGPGTRLTVL.

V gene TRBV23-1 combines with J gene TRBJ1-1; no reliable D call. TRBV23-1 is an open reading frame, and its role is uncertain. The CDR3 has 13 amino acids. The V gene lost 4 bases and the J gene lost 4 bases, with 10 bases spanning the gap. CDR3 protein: CASSPPAGTEAFF. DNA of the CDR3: TGCGCCAGCAGTCCCCCGGCGGGCACTGAAGCTTTCTTT.

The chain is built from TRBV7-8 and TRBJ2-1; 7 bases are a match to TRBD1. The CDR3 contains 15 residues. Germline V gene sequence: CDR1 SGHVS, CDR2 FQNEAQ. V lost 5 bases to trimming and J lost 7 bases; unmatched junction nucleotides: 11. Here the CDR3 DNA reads TGTGCCAGCAGCAAACGCCAGACAGGGTTGAATGAGCAGTTCTTC. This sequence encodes CASSKRQTGLNEQFF.

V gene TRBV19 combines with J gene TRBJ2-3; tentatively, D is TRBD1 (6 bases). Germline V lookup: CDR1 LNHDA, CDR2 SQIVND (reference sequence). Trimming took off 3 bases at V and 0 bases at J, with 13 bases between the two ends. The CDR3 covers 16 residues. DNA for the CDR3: TGTGCCAGTAGTATCTTAGGGGGTGCAAGCACAGATACGCAGTATTTT. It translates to CASSILGGASTDTQYF. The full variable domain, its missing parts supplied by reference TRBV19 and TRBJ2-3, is DGGITQSPKYLFRKEGQNVTLSCEQNLNHDAMYWYRQDPGQGLRLIYYSQIVNDFQKGDIAEGYSVSREKKESFPLTVTSAQKNPTAFYLCASSILGGASTDTQYFGPGTRLTVL.

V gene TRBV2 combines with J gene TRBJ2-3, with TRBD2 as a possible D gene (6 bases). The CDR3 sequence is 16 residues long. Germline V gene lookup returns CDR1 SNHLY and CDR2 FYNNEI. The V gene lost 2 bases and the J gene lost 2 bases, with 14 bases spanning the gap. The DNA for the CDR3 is TGTGCCAGCAGTGAATGGGTGCGGGGAACCACAGATACGCAGTATTTT. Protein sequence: CASSEWVRGTTDTQYF.